The 25 T cell receptor beta chains below all came from one sample that was sequenced in a study of blood T cell repertoires in COVID-19. Some clones are missing from TCRdb's copy, which holds only in-frame ones; the method was immunoSEQ multiplex PCR. The sample comprises under 200,000 clones, approximately 91% of which are singletons, and about 2.3% rests with the top ten. The sequenced sample consisted of peripheral blood. All receptors derive from a man aged 18 to 29 with acute or convalescent COVID-19.

V usage is TRBV2 and J usage is TRBJ1-1, with 8 bases fitting TRBD1. The CDR3 has 18 residues. Germline trimming cut 0 bases from V and 4 bases from J; bases unmatched to any gene: 13. CDR1 is SNHLY and CDR2 is FYNNEI in the germline V gene. DNA for the CDR3: TGTGCCAGCAGTGAAGCGCTTTACGCAGGGGGCTTGAGCACTGAAGCTTTCTTT. As protein: CASSEALYAGGLSTEAFF.

The chain employs TRBV11-2 and TRBJ2-7, with TRBD2 matching over 13 bases. V was pared by 5 bases and J by 3 bases, with 4 bases of the junction left unmatched. CDR3 size: 15 residues. Germline V gene sequence: CDR1 SGHAT, CDR2 FQNNGV. The CDR3 nucleotides are TGTGCCAGCAGCCTTGGGACTAGCGGGATCTACGAGCAGTACTTC. This gives the protein CASSLGTSGIYEQYF.

This chain connects TRBV6-5 to TRBJ2-3; D is possibly TRBD1 (6 bases). The CDR3 spans 15 residues. Trimming shortened V by 2 bases and J by 5 bases, and 14 bases separated the two germline ends. Germline V gene sequence: CDR1 MNHEY, CDR2 SVGAGI. CDR3 DNA sequence: TGTGCCAGCAGTTACGGACAGTCCTCCAGAGATACGCAGTATTTT. This encodes CASSYGQSSRDTQYF.

The DNA of the CDR3 is TGTGCCAGCAGTTATGTGCGGGGGCCCTCTGGAAACACCATATATTTT. The encoded protein is CASSYVRGPSGNTIYF. The chain uses TRBV6-7 and TRBJ1-3; D possibly corresponds to TRBD1 (6 bases). TRBV6-7 is identified as an open reading frame with a role that is uncertain. The CDR3 is 16 amino acids. V lost 3 bases to trimming and J lost 0 bases, with 12 bases between them.

The gene calls are TRBV7-9 and TRBJ1-1; TRBD1 might be the D (6 bases). V was clipped by 4 bases and J by 5 bases, with 14 bases between them. CDR1 SEHNR and CDR2 FQNEAQ come from the germline V gene (reference sequence). This CDR3 contains 14 residues. The CDR3 reads CASSSIPGETEAFF. CDR3 nucleotides: TGTGCCAGCAGCTCTATACCAGGGGAAACTGAAGCTTTCTTT. The full variable domain, completed using reference TRBV7-9 and TRBJ1-1, is DTGVSQNPRHKITKRGQNVTFRCDPISEHNRLYWYRQTLGQGPEFLTYFQNEAQLEKSRLLSDRFSAERPKGSFSTLEIQRTEQGDSAMYLCASSSIPGETEAFFGQGTRLTVV.

The rearrangement links TRBV12-3 or TRBV12-4 to TRBJ2-5; D gene uncertain. The CDR3 sequence is 13 residues long. The ends were cut back, 5 bases at V and 5 bases at J, with 12 bases in the middle. CDR3 DNA sequence: TGTGCCAGCAGTCCAACAAGAATGGAGACCCAGTACTTC. This translates into CASSPTRMETQYF.

A few counts support this clone. The rearrangement joins TRBV2 to TRBJ1-6; D ambiguous. V gave up 7 bases and J gave up 13 bases, with 14 bases separating them. CDR1 SNHLY and CDR2 FYNNEI come from the germline V gene. The CDR3 runs 12 residues. The DNA of the CDR3 is TGTGCCAGCAACGCACACGGGATCCCCCTCCACTTT. The encoded protein is CASNAHGIPLHF.

In DNA form, the CDR3 reads TGTGCCAGCAGCTTAGAGGAGCTTGGTCAGCCCCAGCATTTT. Amino acids: CASSLEELGQPQHF. The gene calls are TRBV7-9 and TRBJ1-5; D uncertain. V dropped 1 base and J dropped 6 bases, with 10 bases sitting between them. Germline CDR1 is SEHNR and CDR2 is FQNEAQ (reference sequence). The CDR3 is made up of 14 amino acids.

The chain employs TRBV5-1 and TRBJ2-6; 10 positions agree with TRBD1. The germline V gene has CDR1 SGHRS and CDR2 YFSETQ. This CDR3 comprises 18 residues. V lost 7 bases to trimming and J lost 0 bases; unmatched junction nucleotides: 10. In DNA, the CDR3 is TGCGCCAGCCGCTCCGGGACAGGGGCCGTCTCTGGGGCCAACGTCCTGACTTTC. The encoded protein is CASRSGTGAVSGANVLTF.

The chain combines TRBV24-1 with TRBJ2-1; D is unclear. The germline gives CDR1 KGHDR, CDR2 SFDVKD. This CDR3 contains 16 residues. Trimming pared 4 bases from V and 0 bases from J, leaving 12 bases between. The DNA for the CDR3 is TGTGCCACCAGTGAGGGCGACGGTTTCTCCTACAATGAGCAGTTCTTC. As protein: CATSEGDGFSYNEQFF.

The V gene is TRBV19, the J gene TRBJ1-5; D may be TRBD1 (6 bases). Trimming removed 6 bases from V and 2 bases from J, with 20 bases in between. The CDR3 is 17 residues long. Germline V gene sequence: CDR1 LNHDA, CDR2 SQIVND (reference sequence). CDR3 in amino acids: CASSIPGTSARNQPQHF. CDR3 sequence (DNA): TGTGCCAGTAGCATACCCGGGACATCCGCGCGCAATCAGCCCCAGCATTTT. The full variable domain, its missing parts supplied by reference TRBV19 and TRBJ1-5, is DGGITQSPKYLFRKEGQNVTLSCEQNLNHDAMYWYRQDPGQGLRLIYYSQIVNDFQKGDIAEGYSVSREKKESFPLTVTSAQKNPTAFYLCASSIPGTSARNQPQHFGDGTRLSIL.

The rearrangement links TRBV19 to TRBJ1-2; tentative D call: TRBD1 (6 bases). The CDR3 covers 12 residues. Trimming stripped 4 bases from V and 4 bases from J, with 7 bases between. Germline values: CDR1 LNHDA, CDR2 SQIVND (reference sequence). The CDR3 bases are TGTGCCAGTAGTAAGACAGGCTATGGCTACACCTTC. It yields the protein CASSKTGYGYTF. The variable domain in full, completed from reference TRBV19 and TRBJ1-2, reads DGGITQSPKYLFRKEGQNVTLSCEQNLNHDAMYWYRQDPGQGLRLIYYSQIVNDFQKGDIAEGYSVSREKKESFPLTVTSAQKNPTAFYLCASSKTGYGYTFGSGTRLTVV.

This chain joins TRBV5-5 and TRBJ2-5; TRBD1 might be the D (5 bases). This CDR3 contains 14 residues. Germline CDR1 reads SGHKS; CDR2 reads YYEKEE (reference sequence). V was pared by 1 base and J by 7 bases, with 14 bases between. The CDR3 region is CASSLRTPPGTQYF. CDR3 DNA sequence: TGTGCCAGCAGCTTGCGGACACCTCCGGGGACCCAGTACTTC.

The rearrangement uses TRBV5-6 and TRBJ2-7; 8 bases line up with TRBD1. This CDR3 is 14 amino acids long. The V gene end was trimmed by 4 bases and the J gene end by 2 bases; junction bases not matched to a gene: 5. Per the germline V gene, CDR1 is SGHDT and CDR2 is YYEEEE. The CDR3 protein is CASSQTGEAYEQYF. Here the CDR3 DNA reads TGTGCCAGCAGCCAGACAGGGGAGGCCTACGAGCAGTACTTC. Full variable domain (outside the CDR3, taken from reference TRBV5-6 and TRBJ2-7): DAGVTQSPTHLIKTRGQQVTLRCSPKSGHDTVSWYQQALGQGPQFIFQYYEEEERQRGNFPDRFSGHQFPNYSSELNVNALLLGDSALYLCASSQTGEAYEQYFGPGTRLTVT.

The V gene is TRBV2, the J gene TRBJ2-5, with D unresolved. Per germline, CDR1 SNHLY and CDR2 FYNNEI. The CDR3 consists of 15 residues. V gave up 6 bases and J gave up 4 bases, with 18 bases separating them. As DNA, the CDR3 is TGTGCCAGCAGGGGTAGCCAACCCCCTTTAGAGACCCAGTACTTC. This sequence encodes CASRGSQPPLETQYF.

This clone appeared a single time. This chain uses TRBV7-8 with TRBJ1-1; a weak D match, TRBD1 (6 bases). The CDR3 spans 16 residues. CDR1 and CDR2 from the germline V gene are SGHVS and FQNEAQ. With 0 bases removed from V and 6 bases from J, the gap between germline ends came to 17 bases. The CDR3 DNA is TGTGCCAGCAGCTTAGCCTCGAGGGGGGGCGCGTCTGAAGCTTTCTTT. This sequence encodes CASSLASRGGASEAFF.

This chain uses TRBV9 with TRBJ1-2; TRBD1 matches at 7 bases. Trimming at V came to 3 bases and at J to 5 bases, leaving 7 bases not matched to a gene. Germline V lookup: CDR1 SGDLS, CDR2 YYNGEE. There are 14 residues in the CDR3. The CDR3 coding sequence is TGTGCCAGCAGCGGACAGGGACTCGTTTATGGCTACACCTTC. Its translation: CASSGQGLVYGYTF. Full variable domain (rest looked up from reference TRBV9 and TRBJ1-2): DSGVTQTPKHLITATGQRVTLRCSPRSGDLSVYWYQQSLDQGLQFLIQYYNGEERAKGNILERFSAQQFPDLHSELNLSSLELGDSALYFCASSGQGLVYGYTFGSGTRLTVV.

The chain couples TRBV10-1 to TRBJ2-1; 12 nucleotides agree with TRBD1. J gave up 10 bases and V 3 bases, and 7 bases lay outside the gene matches. Germline lookup yields CDR1 WNHNN and CDR2 SYGVQD (reference sequence). The CDR3 runs 15 residues. The CDR3 DNA reads as TGCGCCAGCAGTGACCCGGGACAGGGGGCCGGGGAGCAGTTCTTC. This encodes CASSDPGQGAGEQFF.

This sequence joins TRBV7-6 and TRBJ2-3, with TRBD2 as a possible D gene (5 bases). This CDR3 has 17 residues. Germline CDR1 reads SGHVS; CDR2 reads FNYEAQ. The ends were cut back, 5 bases at V and 0 bases at J, with 18 bases in the middle. The DNA for the CDR3 is TGTGCCAGCAGCCCCTATGCAGCGGAAACTAGCACAGATACGCAGTATTTT. Translated, it gives CASSPYAAETSTDTQYF.

The gene calls are TRBV4-1 and TRBJ2-2; 7 nucleotides agree with TRBD2. CDR1 MGHRA and CDR2 YSYEKL come from the germline V gene. The trim removed 0 bases at V and 0 bases at J, leaving 1 base unmatched. The CDR3 is 16 residues long. The DNA for the CDR3 is TGCGCCAGCAGCCAAGAGGGGGGGGCGAACACCGGGGAGCTGTTTTTT. Translation: CASSQEGGANTGELFF.

V is TRBV5-8 and J is TRBJ1-1; 7 nucleotides line up with TRBD1. With V trimmed by 2 bases and J by 0 bases, 7 bases remained unmatched. Germline V CDR1 and CDR2: SGHTS, YDEGEE. This CDR3 has 16 amino acids. The CDR3, as DNA: TGTGCCAGCAGCTTCCCCGGGACAGCATTGAACACTGAAGCTTTCTTT. Translated: CASSFPGTALNTEAFF.

The chain combines TRBV11-2 with TRBJ2-7, with a weak D call TRBD1 (5 bases). The V gene's germline CDR1 is SGHAT and CDR2 FQNNGV. V lost 0 bases, J lost 1 base, and 16 bases lay in between. The CDR3 sequence is 17 residues long. For the CDR3, the DNA is TGTGCCAGCAGCTTAGACAGGGTAAGGTCCAGTTCCTACGAGCAGTACTTC. Protein: CASSLDRVRSSSYEQYF.

The V gene is TRBV7-7, the J gene TRBJ1-2; TRBD1 matches 9 bases. The CDR3 is 13 amino acids. Germline CDR1 is SSHAT and CDR2 is FNYEAQ (reference sequence). J gave up 7 bases and V 5 bases, and 5 bases lay outside the gene matches. CDR3 sequence: CASSRDRARGYTF. CDR3 in DNA: TGTGCCAGCAGCCGGGACAGGGCTCGTGGCTACACCTTC.

The chain is built from TRBV5-1 and TRBJ1-4, with 9 bases matching TRBD1. The CDR3 extends over 20 amino acids. V dropped 4 bases and J dropped 0; count of bases not matched to a gene: 16. Germline loops: CDR1 SGHRS, CDR2 YFSETQ. The DNA of the CDR3 is TGCGCCAGCAGCATAGAAAATACAGGGGGCGCGGGTGCAACTAATGAAAAACTGTTTTTT. The encoded protein is CASSIENTGGAGATNEKLFF.

The chain uses TRBV5-6 and TRBJ2-7; 7 bases line up with TRBD1. This CDR3 spans 14 amino acids. CDR1 and CDR2 from the germline V gene are SGHDT and YYEEEE. Trimming cost V 0 bases and J 2 bases; bases outside gene matches: 2. In DNA, the CDR3 is TGTGCCAGCAGCTTGGGGACAGGCCCCTACGAGCAGTACTTC. Translation: CASSLGTGPYEQYF.